Listed below are T cell receptor beta chains from one sample, sequenced in a study of identical twins. TCRdb re-called the 5' RACE reads through MiXCR, storing one row per CDR3 protein. The table lists 650,000 to 750,000 distinct CDR3 sequences, 21% of them singletons. This same sample was also part of a study on T cells expressing NK-cell markers.

The specimen sequenced was PBMCs. The receptors originated from a woman under 30 in good health. Both conserved end residues are part of each CDR3. D genes are given only for firm matches. Only some rows state a clone size, as once, few, many or a class for expanded clones.

J	size	V	D	CDR3	DNA
TRBJ2-7	-	TRBV9	TRBD1	CASSVQPSGTGAYYEQYF	TGTGCCAGCAGCGTTCAACCCTCCGGGACAGGAGCCTACTACGAGCAGTACTTC
TRBJ2-7	few	TRBV4-1	-	CASSQRVGTYEQYF	TGCGCCAGCAGCCAAAGAGTAGGGACCTACGAGCAGTACTTC
TRBJ2-3	-	TRBV5-4	-	CASSFRVNTDTQYF	TGTGCCAGCAGCTTCCGGGTTAACACAGATACGCAGTATTTT
TRBJ2-2	many	TRBV5-1	-	CASSLVGSNTGELFF	TGCGCCAGCAGCTTGGTTGGAAGCAACACCGGGGAGCTGTTTTTT
TRBJ2-1	many	TRBV29-1	TRBD2	CSVDRAGGRNEQFF	TGCAGCGTTGATAGAGCGGGAGGGCGAAATGAGCAGTTCTTC
TRBJ2-7	many	TRBV5-6	TRBD2	CASSLGLAGPYEQYF	TGTGCCAGCAGCCTTGGACTAGCGGGACCCTACGAGCAGTACTTC
TRBJ2-5	few	TRBV10-3	TRBD1	CAIQGAQETQYF	TGTGCCATACAGGGGGCCCAAGAGACCCAGTACTTC
TRBJ2-2	-	TRBV10-3	TRBD1	CAIKRTGDTGELFF	TGTGCCATCAAGAGGACAGGGGACACCGGGGAGCTGTTTTTT
TRBJ2-7	-	TRBV12-3/TRBV12-4	TRBD2	CASSEGLAGSLYEQYF	TGTGCCAGCAGTGAAGGACTAGCGGGATCGCTCTACGAGCAGTACTTC
TRBJ2-6	-	TRBV9	-	CASSVSSGYGANVLTF	TGTGCCAGCAGCGTATCTTCGGGGTACGGGGCCAACGTCCTGACTTTC
TRBJ2-5	-	TRBV5-1	TRBD2	CASSFSSGGETQYF	TGCGCCAGCAGCTTTTCTAGCGGGGGGGAGACCCAGTACTTC
TRBJ2-7	-	TRBV7-9	-	CASSLEVGDEQYF	TGTGCCAGCAGTTTGGAGGTGGGCGACGAGCAGTACTTC
TRBJ2-5	few	TRBV5-1	TRBD2	CASRPPRGMGETQYF	TGCGCCAGCAGACCTCCGCGGGGGATGGGGGAGACCCAGTACTTC
TRBJ2-3	-	TRBV6-1	-	CASREGYGTDTQYF	TGTGCCAGCAGGGAGGGGTATGGGACAGATACGCAGTATTTT
TRBJ2-5	-	TRBV2	-	CASRDLRETQYF	TGTGCCAGCAGGGACCTCCGGGAGACCCAGTACTTC
TRBJ2-7	-	TRBV20-1	-	CSASGRGPYEQYF	TGCAGTGCTAGTGGTCGGGGTCCCTACGAGCAGTACTTC
TRBJ1-6	-	TRBV6-5	-	CASRERSSPLHF	TGTGCCAGCAGAGAGAGGAGTTCACCCCTCCACTTT
TRBJ1-2	many	TRBV12-3/TRBV12-4	-	CASSPWGSNYGYTF	TGTGCCAGCAGTCCTTGGGGCTCTAACTATGGCTACACCTTC
TRBJ1-1	few	TRBV12-5	-	CASGPDGFLAEAFF	TGTGCTAGTGGCCCAGACGGCTTCTTGGCTGAAGCTTTCTTT
TRBJ2-7	few	TRBV12-3/TRBV12-4	-	CASSLAAGGDGQYF	TGTGCCAGCAGTTTAGCGGCCGGAGGGGACGGGCAGTACTTC
TRBJ1-1	-	TRBV5-1	-	CASSPGASKSEAFF	TGCGCCAGCAGCCCAGGGGCCTCAAAATCTGAAGCTTTCTTT
TRBJ2-6	-	TRBV9	-	CASSALGGRNSGANVLTF	TGTGCCAGCAGCGCCCTGGGGGGGCGGAACTCTGGGGCCAACGTCCTGACTTTC
TRBJ2-1	-	TRBV5-1	-	CASSFPTNNEQFF	TGCGCCAGCAGCTTTCCTACCAACAATGAGCAGTTCTTC
TRBJ2-1	many	TRBV14	-	CASSLLTGRHNEQFF	TGTGCCAGCAGCCTCTTAACTGGGAGGCACAATGAGCAGTTCTTC
TRBJ2-2	few	TRBV6-2/TRBV6-3	-	CASSWPAGELFF	TGTGCCAGCAGTTGGCCGGCCGGGGAGCTGTTTTTT
TRBJ2-7	many	TRBV20-1	-	CSASGTDLTPDEQYF	TGCAGTGCTAGCGGGACGGACTTAACTCCTGACGAGCAGTACTTC
TRBJ2-5	-	TRBV10-1	TRBD2	CASQTSLGETQYF	TGCGCCAGCCAGACTAGCTTAGGAGAGACCCAGTACTTC
TRBJ1-2	-	TRBV5-5	-	CASSWTPTRTDSNYGYTF	TGTGCCAGCAGCTGGACCCCGACACGGACGGATTCTAACTATGGCTACACCTTC
TRBJ2-3	-	TRBV5-1	-	CASSFDRVTDTQYF	TGCGCCAGCAGCTTTGATCGGGTTACAGATACGCAGTATTTT
TRBJ1-3	once	TRBV7-2	-	CASSPWTSGNTIYF	TGTGCCAGCAGCCCGTGGACCTCTGGAAACACCATATATTTT
TRBJ2-7	-	TRBV7-2	TRBD2	CASSPRTSLSYEQYF	TGTGCCAGCAGCCCACGGACTAGCCTTTCCTACGAGCAGTACTTC
TRBJ2-1	-	TRBV20-1	TRBD2	CSASLAGAPYNEQFF	TGCAGTGCTTCCCTGGCGGGAGCCCCTTACAATGAGCAGTTCTTC
TRBJ1-4	-	TRBV4-2	-	CASSQETAGEKLFF	TGTGCCAGCAGCCAAGAGACGGCAGGAGAAAAACTGTTTTTT
TRBJ2-2	-	TRBV7-9	-	CASSHLARNTGELFF	TGTGCCAGCAGCCACCTAGCGAGAAACACCGGGGAGCTGTTTTTT
TRBJ2-1	-	TRBV20-1	-	CSALHEGHEQFF	TGCAGTGCCCTCCACGAGGGTCATGAGCAGTTCTTC
TRBJ1-5	few	TRBV7-2	-	CASSKVGGLDQPQHF	TGTGCCAGCAGCAAAGTTGGGGGCCTCGATCAGCCCCAGCATTTT
TRBJ2-5	-	TRBV4-1	-	CASSPREAGEETQYF	TGCGCCAGCAGCCCCCGGGAAGCAGGGGAAGAGACCCAGTACTTC
TRBJ2-3	-	TRBV29-1	TRBD2	CSALAGVGDTQYF	TGCAGCGCACTAGCGGGAGTAGGAGATACGCAGTATTTT
TRBJ1-3	few	TRBV20-1	-	CSLLSGNTIYF	TGCAGTCTTCTTTCTGGAAACACCATATATTTT
TRBJ1-2	-	TRBV6-5	-	CASSYLFGRGDGYTF	TGTGCCAGCAGTTACCTATTCGGGAGGGGGGACGGCTACACCTTC
TRBJ2-1	many	TRBV9	-	CASSVGRRGGLGLNEQFF	TGTGCCAGCAGCGTAGGTCGCAGGGGGGGACTAGGGCTCAATGAGCAGTTCTTC
TRBJ2-1	-	TRBV12-3/TRBV12-4	-	CASSFVGPGDEQFF	TGTGCCAGCAGTTTTGTAGGGCCCGGCGATGAGCAGTTCTTC
TRBJ2-1	-	TRBV2	-	CASSEDRATFEQFF	TGTGCCAGCAGTGAAGATAGGGCGACTTTTGAGCAGTTCTTC
TRBJ2-6	few	TRBV20-1	TRBD2	CSGLGSAGGVGGANVLTF	TGCAGTGGCCTCGGGTCGGCGGGGGGCGTAGGCGGGGCCAACGTCCTGACTTTC
TRBJ2-6	-	TRBV12-3/TRBV12-4	TRBD1	CASGDHRGGANVLTF	TGTGCCAGCGGGGACCACAGGGGTGGGGCCAACGTCCTGACTTTC
TRBJ2-5	few	TRBV7-8	-	CASNPPTQETQYF	TGTGCCAGCAACCCTCCTACGCAAGAGACCCAGTACTTC
TRBJ1-1	few	TRBV30	-	CAWMGRPNTEAFF	TGTGCCTGGATGGGGCGACCGAACACTGAAGCTTTCTTT
TRBJ1-5	many	TRBV12-3/TRBV12-4	TRBD1	CASSDRVGQPQHF	TGTGCCAGCAGTGACAGGGTAGGCCAGCCCCAGCATTTT
TRBJ2-5	few	TRBV5-1	-	CASGIGAPETQYF	TGCGCCAGCGGGATTGGGGCTCCGGAGACCCAGTACTTC
TRBJ2-7	-	TRBV20-1	-	CSARAVTEQYF	TGCAGTGCTAGAGCGGTTACCGAGCAGTACTTC
TRBJ1-1	many	TRBV7-9	-	CASSLVITEAFF	TGTGCCAGCAGCTTAGTTATCACTGAAGCTTTCTTT
TRBJ2-2	-	TRBV5-1	-	CASRFGQPNTGELFF	TGCGCCAGCCGGTTTGGGCAGCCCAACACCGGGGAGCTGTTTTTT